This T cell receptor (beta chain) was sequenced for a study of CD8 T cells in ankylosing spondylitis. Whole-study results and caveats: Several of the motif variants were reported before in synovial fluid and blood from reactive arthritis. Disease-linked clones bore a CD8+ phenotype and were relatively rare in peripheral blood. Seemingly characteristic of ankylosing spondylitis blood was a TCR beta motif consisting of 7 or 8 highly homologous variants.

The germline V gene has CDR1 WSHSY and CDR2 SAAADI. This CDR3 is 14 amino acids long. The V gene lost 8 bases and the J gene lost 2 bases, with 15 bases spanning the gap. A few counts support this clonotype. Its antigen is unknown. Each CDR3 protein gets one entry after TCRdb re-called the 5' RACE reads with MiXCR. The table includes over 200,000 distinct CDR3 sequences, about 17% detected once. Source material: blood, either unsorted or a sorted T cell fraction (not recorded which). The sequence derives from a male donor with ankylosing spondylitis. The chain is built from TRBV10-2 and TRBJ2-5, with D perhaps given as TRBD1 or TRBD2 (5 bases each). The CDR3 region has the DNA TGCGCCAGCCGACCCCCCTGGGGGCAAGAGACCCAGTACTTC. This translates into CASRPPWGQETQYF.